The sequence of this T cell receptor beta chain was determined in a study of T cell responses to AZD1222 COVID-19 vaccine. Overall study: Pooling of second doses given at about 4 or about 12 weeks was done.

Measured with immunoSEQ multiplex PCR; TCRdb has only the in-frame clones, and not every one. The table has about 110,000 clones, roughly 87% seen once. On this clone itself: What it binds is not known.

General study findings and limits: Across spike, vaccine-associated CD4 TCRs were found, dominant at 160-218 and 743-854. The donors showed a predominance of white British ancestry and of females, with possible underestimation of clonal diversity. Nearly half of spike-specific TCRs reportedly go after variant regions that carry no mutations.

Sequencing used peripheral blood, obtained on day 0 of AZD1222 vaccination. The sequence derives from an adult in good health.

CDR3 nucleotide sequence: TGCGCCAGCAGCCTGGGACTAGCGGGAGACACCGGGGAGCTGTTTTTT. Its protein product is CASSLGLAGDTGELFF. The V gene is TRBV5-1, the J gene TRBJ2-2, with TRBD2 matching over 14 bases. After removal of 4 bases from V and 3 bases from J, the junction contained 2 bases not matched to a gene. The CDR3 consists of 16 residues. Germline V gives CDR1 SGHRS, CDR2 YFSETQ.